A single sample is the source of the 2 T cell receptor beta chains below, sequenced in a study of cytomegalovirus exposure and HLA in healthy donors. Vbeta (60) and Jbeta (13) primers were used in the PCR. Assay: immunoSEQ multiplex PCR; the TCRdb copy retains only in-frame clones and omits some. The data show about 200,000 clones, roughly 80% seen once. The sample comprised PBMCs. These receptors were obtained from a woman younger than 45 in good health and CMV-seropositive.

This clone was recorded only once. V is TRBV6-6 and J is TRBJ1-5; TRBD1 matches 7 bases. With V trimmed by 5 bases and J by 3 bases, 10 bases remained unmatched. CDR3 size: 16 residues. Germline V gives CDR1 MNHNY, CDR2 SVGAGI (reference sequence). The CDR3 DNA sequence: TGTGCCAGCAGTACCCTTCCGGGACAGAACAATCAGCCCCAGCATTTT. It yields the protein CASSTLPGQNNQPQHF.

This CDR3 reads CASSQTSGRGTQYF. The CDR3 DNA reads as TGTGCCAGCAGCCAGACTAGCGGGAGAGGGACCCAGTACTTC. The chain couples TRBV4-2 to TRBJ2-5, with 12 bases fitting TRBD2. Trimming removed 3 bases from V and 7 bases from J; junction bases left unmatched: 3. Germline lookup yields CDR1 LGHNA and CDR2 YNFKEQ. This CDR3 comprises 14 residues.